These 23 T cell receptor beta chains were sequenced from one sample in a study of blood T cell repertoires in COVID-19. Assay used: immunoSEQ multiplex PCR; TCRdb lists only in-frame clones, some missing. The sample has some 180,000 clones; 80% to 95% are singletons. The specimen was peripheral blood. Receptor source: a man aged 50 or older with acute or convalescent COVID-19.

This chain uses TRBV28 with TRBJ2-7, with 14 bases aligning to TRBD2. This CDR3 contains 15 residues. CDR1 and CDR2 from the germline V gene are MDHEN and SYDVKM. V was pared by 6 bases and J by 8 bases, with 9 bases of the junction left unmatched. The CDR3 reads CASRSHGTSGSKQYF. CDR3 DNA: TGTGCCAGCAGATCGCACGGGACTAGCGGGAGTAAGCAGTACTTC.

The chain employs TRBV6-5 and TRBJ1-1; a possible D gene is TRBD1 (5 bases). From germline, CDR1 is MNHEY and CDR2 SVGAGI. This CDR3 spans 14 amino acids. The V and J ends lost 6 bases and 1 base respectively, with 12 bases between them. The CDR3 is CASSLIQGNTEAFF. CDR3 DNA sequence: TGTGCCAGCAGCCTCATTCAGGGGAACACTGAAGCTTTCTTT.

DNA of the CDR3: TGTGCCAGCAGCCCTGACAGGGGGGAGACTGAAGCTTTCTTT. It codes for CASSPDRGETEAFF. This chain connects TRBV7-2 to TRBJ1-1; 9 bases map to TRBD1. Germline lookup yields CDR1 SGHTA and CDR2 FQGNSA. The CDR3 consists of 14 residues. The V gene end was trimmed by 5 bases and the J gene end by 5 bases; junction bases not matched to a gene: 6.

The chain combines TRBV28 with TRBJ1-5, with 8 bases fitting TRBD1. V lost 3 bases, J lost 9 bases, and 10 bases stayed unmatched. Germline lookup yields CDR1 MDHEN and CDR2 SYDVKM. The CDR3 is 15 amino acids. The chain's CDR3 is CASSLRGQAPRPQHF. CDR3 in DNA: TGTGCCAGCAGTTTGAGGGGACAGGCCCCCAGGCCCCAGCATTTT.

V and J are TRBV3-1 (or the pseudogene TRBV3-2) and TRBJ2-2; D not resolved. Trimming took off 6 bases at V and 1 base at J, with 9 bases between the two ends. Germline V gene lookup returns CDR1 LGHDT and CDR2 YNNKEL (reference sequence). The CDR3 is 14 amino acids. CDR3 residues: CASRRNRNTGELFF. The CDR3 DNA sequence: TGTGCCAGCAGAAGGAACAGGAACACCGGGGAGCTGTTTTTT.

The J gene is TRBJ2-7, the V gene TRBV29-1; TRBD1 matches 8 bases. This CDR3 is built from 13 residues. Germline values: CDR1 SQVTM, CDR2 ANQGSEA. V gave up 7 bases and J gave up 4 bases; unmatched junction bases: 9. The CDR3 reads CSASGTGVYEQYF. The CDR3 DNA is TGCAGCGCCTCCGGGACAGGAGTTTACGAGCAGTACTTC.

The J gene is TRBJ2-1, the V gene TRBV19; 9 nucleotides line up with TRBD2. Trimming at V came to 5 bases and at J to 1 base, leaving 6 bases not matched to a gene. Germline V gene data show CDR1 as LNHDA and CDR2 as SQIVND (reference sequence). This CDR3 is built from 16 residues. The CDR3 coding sequence is TGTGCCAGTAGTCCCTTTAGCGGGAGTTCCTACAATGAGCAGTTCTTC. Translating gives CASSPFSGSSYNEQFF. Variable domain in full (rest from reference TRBV19 and TRBJ2-1): DGGITQSPKYLFRKEGQNVTLSCEQNLNHDAMYWYRQDPGQGLRLIYYSQIVNDFQKGDIAEGYSVSREKKESFPLTVTSAQKNPTAFYLCASSPFSGSSYNEQFFGPGTRLTVL.

The CDR3 DNA is TGTGCCAGCAGCCTGGGCCTCCGGGAGCAGTACGTC. It yields the protein CASSLGLREQYV. The chain is built from TRBV7-9 and TRBJ2-7; no clear D. Between the trimmed V and J ends, which lost 5 bases and 7 bases, there was a span of 12 bases. Germline V gene data show CDR1 as SEHNR and CDR2 as FQNEAQ (reference sequence). The CDR3 length is 12 residues.

As concerns this clone: The same CDR3 arises from other DNA sequences in this sample as well. CDR3: CASSPGTGNNQPQHF. The CDR3 bases are TGTGCCAGCTCACCAGGGACAGGGAACAATCAGCCCCAGCATTTT. The chain joins TRBV18 to TRBJ1-5; 9 nucleotides agree with TRBD1. This CDR3 region has 15 residues. V lost 2 bases, J lost 3 bases, and 2 bases stayed unmatched. Germline values: CDR1 KGHSH, CDR2 LQKENI.

The chain employs TRBV4-1 and TRBJ2-7; possible D gene TRBD2, 6 bases. CDR3 length: 15 residues. Germline V gene data show CDR1 as MGHRA and CDR2 as YSYEKL. Trimming shortened V by 1 base and J by 5 bases, and 15 bases separated the two germline ends. CDR3 sequence: CASSQGRGGIDEQYF. DNA of the CDR3: TGCGCCAGCAGCCAAGGGAGAGGCGGGATCGACGAGCAGTACTTC.

The rearrangement uses TRBV18 and TRBJ2-3, with D maybe TRBD1 (7 bases). Trimming pared 3 bases from V and 4 bases from J, leaving 20 bases between. Germline V gene lookup returns CDR1 KGHSH and CDR2 LQKENI. CDR3 length equals 17 residues. CDR3 coding DNA: TGTGCCAGCTCACCGCGGGGCAGGACAGGAGGCCCAGATACGCAGTATTTT. Its protein is CASSPRGRTGGPDTQYF.

V and J are TRBV7-9 and TRBJ2-7, with a weak D call TRBD2 (6 bases). The V end was cut by 4 bases, the J end by 4 bases, with 14 bases between. The V gene's germline CDR1 is SEHNR and CDR2 FQNEAQ (reference sequence). The CDR3 runs to 14 residues. The CDR3 sequence is CASSSPGGPYEQYF. CDR3 sequence (DNA): TGTGCCAGCAGCTCCCCTGGAGGGCCTTACGAGCAGTACTTC.

This chain uses TRBV3-1 (or the pseudogene TRBV3-2) with TRBJ2-1; the D is unclear. The V gene lost 0 bases and the J gene lost 5 bases, with 11 bases spanning the gap. The CDR3 is 15 amino acids. Germline V gene sequence: CDR1 LGHDT, CDR2 YNNKEL (reference sequence). The CDR3 is CASSQDQMSHNEQFF. The CDR3 DNA is TGTGCCAGCAGCCAAGATCAAATGTCCCACAATGAGCAGTTCTTC.

The chain links TRBV7-8 to TRBJ2-3; D is perhaps TRBD1 (6 bases). V lost 2 bases and J lost 4, with 13 bases in between. The germline V gene encodes CDR1 SGHVS and CDR2 FQNEAQ. The CDR3 sequence is 15 residues long. The CDR3 nucleotides read TGTGCCAGCAGCTTACCAGGGGCGAATCCAGATACGCAGTATTTT. Protein product: CASSLPGANPDTQYF. The whole variable domain, filled in from reference TRBV7-8 and TRBJ2-3, reads GAGVSQSPRYKVAKRGQDVALRCDPISGHVSLFWYQQALGQGPEFLTYFQNEAQLDKSGLPSDRFFAERPEGSVSTLKIQRTQQEDSAVYLCASSLPGANPDTQYFGPGTRLTVL.

V is TRBV27 and J is TRBJ2-3, with 8 bases identical to TRBD2. Looked up from germline, CDR1 is MNHEY and CDR2 is SMNVEV (reference sequence). With V trimmed by 7 bases and J by 4 bases, 7 bases remained unmatched. The CDR3 sequence is 14 residues long. The CDR3 spells CASNKAGVADTQYF. CDR3 nucleotides: TGTGCCAGCAATAAAGCGGGAGTGGCAGATACGCAGTATTTT.

This chain connects TRBV9 to TRBJ2-5, with 10 bases that match TRBD2. Germline trimming cut 4 bases from V and 3 bases from J; bases unmatched to any gene: 3. Germline assignment: CDR1 SGDLS and CDR2 YYNGEE. This CDR3 comprises 14 residues. The CDR3 here is CASSPGLAEETQYF. CDR3 in DNA: TGTGCCAGCAGCCCCGGACTAGCGGAAGAGACCCAGTACTTC.

The chain employs TRBV19 and TRBJ1-1; 8 bases match TRBD1. Germline loops: CDR1 LNHDA, CDR2 SQIVND (reference sequence). Trimming at V came to 7 bases and at J to 5 bases, leaving 12 bases not matched to a gene. CDR3 size: 15 residues. Here the CDR3 DNA reads TGTGCCAGTACCACGCCGGCCAGGGGGCGGACTGAAGCTTTCTTT. It encodes CASTTPARGRTEAFF.

The rearrangement uses TRBV15 and TRBJ2-6; D gene unclear. Per germline, CDR1 LNHNV and CDR2 YYDKDF (reference sequence). The CDR3 sequence is 17 residues long. Trimming shortened V by 0 bases and J by 0 bases, and 9 bases separated the two germline ends. As DNA, the CDR3 is TGTGCCACCAGCAGAGATTCAGTTTTCTCTGGGGCCAACGTCCTGACTTTC. It is translated as CATSRDSVFSGANVLTF.

This chain joins TRBV5-8 and TRBJ2-2; 11 bases are a match to TRBD1. Germline V gives CDR1 SGHTS, CDR2 YDEGEE. CDR3 size: 18 residues. The J segment lost 2 bases and the V segment lost 4 bases, leaving 10 bases of the junction unmatched. The CDR3 is CASSKGAWTGGNTGELFF. DNA of the CDR3: TGTGCCAGCAGCAAGGGGGCGTGGACAGGGGGCAACACCGGGGAGCTGTTTTTT. The entire variable domain, with the rest obtained from reference TRBV5-8 and TRBJ2-2, is as follows: EAGVTQSPTHLIKTRGQQATLRCSPISGHTSVYWYQQALGLGLQFLLWYDEGEERNRGNFPPRFSGRQFPNYSSELNVNALELEDSALYLCASSKGAWTGGNTGELFFGEGSRLTVL.

The rearrangement uses TRBV28 and TRBJ2-3; D uncertain. This CDR3 contains 15 residues. Germline V gene data show CDR1 as MDHEN and CDR2 as SYDVKM. V lost 8 bases, J lost 1 base, and 16 bases lay in between. CDR3: CASPKPGGGTDTQYF. DNA for the CDR3: TGTGCCAGCCCGAAGCCTGGCGGAGGCACAGATACGCAGTATTTT. The full variable domain, with the rest looked up from reference TRBV28 and TRBJ2-3, is DVKVTQSSRYLVKRTGEKVFLECVQDMDHENMFWYRQDPGLGLRLIYFSYDVKMKEKGDIPEGYSVSREKKERFSLILESASTNQTSMYLCASPKPGGGTDTQYFGPGTRLTVL.

The genes are TRBV27 and TRBJ2-7, with TRBD1 matching over 7 bases. Trimming removed 5 bases from V and 4 bases from J; junction bases left unmatched: 14. This CDR3 is built from 16 residues. Per germline, CDR1 MNHEY and CDR2 SMNVEV (reference sequence). CDR3 protein: CASSPADGTAEYEQYV. In DNA, the CDR3 is TGTGCCAGCAGTCCCGCCGACGGGACAGCCGAATACGAGCAGTACGTC.

Only one count was recorded for this clone. The genes are TRBV28 and TRBJ1-4; no reliable D call. This CDR3 comprises 14 residues. CDR1 is MDHEN, CDR2 SYDVKM, per germline. V was clipped by 3 bases and J by 6 bases, with 11 bases between them. CDR3 amino acids: CASSLREVHEKLFF. CDR3 coding DNA: TGTGCCAGCAGTTTGAGGGAGGTTCATGAAAAACTGTTTTTT.

This clone has only one observation. The CDR3 protein is CASTSPSLNEKLFF. The DNA for the CDR3 is TGTGCCAGCACCTCCCCCAGTTTGAATGAAAAACTGTTTTTT. V and J are TRBV28 and TRBJ1-4, with D uncertain. Trimming removed 7 bases from V and 5 bases from J, with 14 bases in between. Germline V lookup: CDR1 MDHEN, CDR2 SYDVKM. The CDR3 has 14 residues.